This T cell receptor beta chain is drawn from a study of cytomegalovirus exposure and HLA in healthy donors. Study observations and caveats: In a later analysis, HLA-associated beta chains showed higher expansion and lower generation probabilities than comparable chains. Productive status was seen about 90% or about 30% of the time for most TCR beta V segments in an earlier analysis. Later findings reportedly placed an Asian-associated ancestry cluster below the roughly 700-donor mean for N-insertions.

The CDR3 sequence is 13 residues long. Germline loops: CDR1 LNHDA, CDR2 SQIVND (reference sequence). The germline V and J ends were trimmed by 4 bases and 11 bases, with 15 bases remaining between them. The PCR made use of 60 Vbeta and 13 Jbeta primers. Repertoires were generated with immunoSEQ multiplex PCR, while TCRdb's copy carries only in-frame clones and drops some. This sample has roughly 160,000 clones, with roughly 76% found just once. As for this clone: The antigen remains unidentified.

This sequence originates from a woman between 50 and 59 years old in good health and CMV-seronegative. Sequencing used PBMCs. The rearrangement links TRBV19 to TRBJ2-1, with D maybe TRBD2 (5 bases). The CDR3 DNA follows: TGTGCCAGTAGTACAACCCGTTACGGGAAGCAGTTCTTC. Its protein is CASSTTRYGKQFF.